Following are 10 T cell receptor beta chains from one sample sequenced in a study of blood T cell repertoires in COVID-19. Libraries were prepared by immunoSEQ multiplex PCR; TCRdb keeps only in-frame clonotypes and omits some of them. The sample yields 120,000 to 150,000 clones, about 84% seen once. Specimen: peripheral blood. The receptors stem from a man aged 55 to 70 with active or convalescent COVID-19.

This chain uses TRBV27 with TRBJ1-1; TRBD1 agrees at 7 bases. Per the germline V gene, CDR1 is MNHEY and CDR2 is SMNVEV (reference sequence). V shed 5 bases and J 7 bases; nucleotides not matched to a gene: 7. The CDR3 is made up of 13 amino acids. CDR3: CASSLRQGSEAFF. DNA for the CDR3: TGTGCCAGCAGTCTGCGACAGGGCAGTGAAGCTTTCTTT.

V gene TRBV11-1 combines with J gene TRBJ2-2; possible D gene TRBD2, 5 bases. This CDR3 is built from 15 residues. CDR1 SGHAT and CDR2 FQDESV come from the germline V gene (reference sequence). Trimming cost V 1 base and J 3 bases, with 9 bases left between them. The CDR3 here is CASSLGPGDTGELFF. CDR3 nucleotide sequence: TGTGCCAGCAGCTTAGGCCCCGGGGACACCGGGGAGCTGTTTTTT.

This clone was counted between two and nine times. This sample includes further DNA sequences coding for the same CDR3. The chain links TRBV18 to TRBJ2-2, with D possibly TRBD2 on 6 matching bases. The V end lost 6 bases, the J end lost 1 base, and 9 bases lay between the germline ends. The CDR3 is made up of 14 amino acids. Germline assignment: CDR1 KGHSH and CDR2 LQKENI. CDR3 in amino acids: CASSPGLNTGELFF. DNA of the CDR3: TGTGCCAGCTCCCCGGGACTGAACACCGGGGAGCTGTTTTTT.

This rearrangement joins TRBV10-3 to TRBJ2-1, with 14 bases aligning to TRBD2. Unmatched junction bases numbered 6, after V lost 7 bases and J lost 7 bases. The CDR3 length is 15 residues. Germline CDR1 ENHRY, CDR2 SYGVKD. The CDR3 spells CAIKGTSGSSNEQFF. The CDR3 nucleotides read TGTGCCATCAAGGGGACTAGCGGGAGTTCTAATGAGCAGTTCTTC.

The chain recombines TRBV5-1 with TRBJ1-6, with a possible D match to TRBD1 (5 bases). There are 17 residues in the CDR3. In germline, CDR1 is SGHRS, CDR2 YFSETQ. The V end was cut by 0 bases, the J end by 3 bases, with 13 bases between. CDR3 protein: CASSLGRQTFYNSPLHF. DNA of the CDR3: TGCGCCAGCAGCTTGGGCCGACAGACCTTCTATAATTCACCCCTCCACTTT.

This clone has a single count. The J gene is TRBJ2-7, the V gene TRBV9; D is unresolved. CDR3 size: 13 residues. CDR1 and CDR2 (germline): SGDLS, YYNGEE. Trimming cost V 2 bases and J 2 bases, with 8 bases left between them. The CDR3 DNA is TGTGCCAGCAGCGTTGGGCCGACCTACGAGCAGTACTTC. This codes for CASSVGPTYEQYF.

The rearrangement joins TRBV4-2 to TRBJ2-5; D is possibly TRBD2 (7 bases). The CDR3 length is 18 residues. V shed 0 bases and J shed 13 bases, with 30 bases lying between them. The germline V gene has CDR1 LGHNA and CDR2 YNFKEQ. CDR3 loop: CASSQDGRGAGRPQCPYF. The CDR3 DNA follows: TGTGCCAGCAGCCAAGATGGCCGGGGGGCCGGGAGGCCTCAATGTCCGTACTTC.

V is TRBV27 and J is TRBJ2-1; D remains ambiguous. V was cut by 5 bases and J by 3 bases, with 20 bases left in between. The CDR3 covers 17 residues. Germline CDR1 reads MNHEY; CDR2 reads SMNVEV (reference sequence). CDR3 sequence reads: CASSKKLSSQYYNEQFF. The DNA for the CDR3 is TGTGCCAGCAGTAAAAAACTTAGTAGCCAGTACTACAATGAGCAGTTCTTC.

The genes are TRBV10-3 and TRBJ2-1; TRBD1 agrees at 7 bases. The germline CDR1 and CDR2 sequences are ENHRY and SYGVKD. CDR3 length equals 14 residues. Unmatched junction bases numbered 1, after V lost 3 bases and J lost 2 bases. The CDR3 loop is CAISDGTAYNEQFF. Here the CDR3 DNA reads TGTGCCATCAGTGATGGGACAGCCTACAATGAGCAGTTCTTC.

The chain employs TRBV7-6 and TRBJ2-5; the match to TRBD2 covers 8 bases. The V gene's germline CDR1 is SGHVS and CDR2 FNYEAQ. Trimming cost V 1 base and J 4 bases; bases outside gene matches: 8. This CDR3 region has 16 residues. In DNA, the CDR3 is TGTGCCAGCAGCTTAGGGGGACTAGTGATAGGAGAGACCCAGTACTTC. Translated, it gives CASSLGGLVIGETQYF.